These 23 T cell receptor beta chains share one sample of origin, sequenced in a study of T-cell reconstitution after alpha-beta-depleted transplantation in children. The TCRbeta library incorporated unique molecular identifiers. TCRdb re-derived calls from the PCR reads in MiXCR, one entry per CDR3 protein. The sample lists about 180,000 distinct CDR3 sequences; 11% were seen once. The source was PBMCs, collected before TCRalphabeta/CD19-depleted stem cell transplant. These receptors were obtained from a boy aged 2 to 10 with acute myeloid leukemia, due to receive a stem cell transplant.

This clonotype has at least ten counts. J is TRBJ1-2 and V is TRBV6-5, with D uncertain. The V gene lost 7 bases and the J gene lost 8 bases, with 14 bases spanning the gap. In germline, CDR1 is MNHEY, CDR2 SVGAGI. This CDR3 is built from 12 residues. The CDR3 region has the DNA TGTGCCAGCACCTCTTGGGTGGGAGGCTACACCTTC. Translation gives CASTSWVGGYTF.

This clonotype occurred many times. The J gene is TRBJ2-1, the V gene TRBV14; no reliable D call. The CDR3 is made up of 18 amino acids. Trimming removed 1 base at V and 6 bases at J, with 22 bases between. In germline, CDR1 is SGHDN, CDR2 FVKESK. The CDR3 DNA follows: TGTGCCAGCAGCCAAGGTTCTTGGGGTCCATCGCCGGTCAATGAGCAGTTCTTC. It specifies CASSQGSWGPSPVNEQFF.

This clonotype was observed many times. The V call is TRBV14, the J call TRBJ1-6; unclear D gene. Germline V lookup: CDR1 SGHDN, CDR2 FVKESK. Trimming removed 1 base at V and 10 bases at J, with 8 bases between. The CDR3 loop spans 13 amino acids. CDR3 sequence (DNA): TGTGCCAGCAGCCAAGGCGGGCTGTCACCCCTCCACTTT. Residues: CASSQGGLSPLHF.

On this clonotype: This sequence may be a read error, since a much larger clone differs from it by one base. DNA of the CDR3: TGCAGTGCTAGAGGAGGGGGGAAGTCCTACAATGAGCAGTTCTTC. Translating gives CSARGGGKSYNEQFF. This chain uses TRBV20-1 with TRBJ2-1; D might be TRBD1 or TRBD2, each matching 6 bases. The length of the CDR3 is 15 residues. Trimming removed 1 base at V and 1 base at J, with 11 bases between. From germline, CDR1 is DFQATT and CDR2 SNEGSKA (reference sequence).

This clonotype was observed many times. The genes are TRBV18 and TRBJ2-7, with D unclear. Germline values: CDR1 KGHSH, CDR2 LQKENI. V lost 3 bases to trimming and J lost 1 base, with 16 bases between them. This CDR3 contains 16 residues. CDR3 amino acids: CASSPTFSVGSYEQYF. The CDR3 DNA is TGTGCCAGCTCACCTACGTTCTCGGTGGGGTCCTACGAGCAGTACTTC.

V gene TRBV20-1 combines with J gene TRBJ2-7; possibly TRBD1 for D (6 bases). V shed 0 bases and J shed 3 bases, with 24 bases lying between them. This CDR3 has 18 amino acids. Germline CDR1 DFQATT, CDR2 SNEGSKA (reference sequence). This CDR3 reads CSARDWVPMDSPDYEQYF. The CDR3 region has the DNA TGCAGTGCTAGAGATTGGGTCCCGATGGACAGTCCCGACTACGAGCAGTACTTC.

This clonotype was counted at least ten times. The chain combines TRBV29-1 with TRBJ1-5; no clear D gene. Trimming took 4 bases from V and 5 from J, leaving 9 bases between them. The length of the CDR3 is 12 residues. The germline V gene has CDR1 SQVTM and CDR2 ANQGSEA. Here the CDR3 reads CSVGNADQPQHF. Here the CDR3 DNA reads TGCAGCGTTGGAAATGCGGATCAGCCCCAGCATTTT. Complete variable domain (other parts from reference TRBV29-1 and TRBJ1-5): SAVISQKPSRDICQRGTSLTIQCQVDSQVTMMFWYRQQPGQSLTLIATANQGSEATYESGFVIDKFPISRPNLTFSTLTVSNMSPEDSSIYLCSVGNADQPQHFGDGTRLSIL.

There are many counts of this clonotype. The chain has TRBV20-1 and TRBJ1-2; tentatively, D is TRBD1 (6 bases). The germline V gene encodes CDR1 DFQATT and CDR2 SNEGSKA (reference sequence). The germline V and J ends were trimmed by 0 bases and 7 bases, with 9 bases remaining between them. The CDR3 totals 12 residues. CDR3 region: CSARDRGGGYTF. DNA for the CDR3: TGCAGTGCTAGAGACAGGGGTGGTGGCTACACCTTC.

V is TRBV20-1 and J is TRBJ1-4; no reliable D call. Germline V CDR1 and CDR2: DFQATT, SNEGSKA (reference sequence). The CDR3 is 15 residues long. Trimming left V 6 bases short and J 7 bases short, with 21 bases between. In DNA, the CDR3 is TGCAGTGCCAGGTCTGGGATAGGCAGGATTGAAAAACTGTTTTTT. It specifies CSARSGIGRIEKLFF.

This clonotype was observed at least ten times. The rearrangement joins TRBV24-1 to TRBJ2-7; 7 bases are shared with TRBD1. The CDR3 is made up of 19 amino acids. Germline V gene lookup returns CDR1 KGHDR and CDR2 SFDVKD. V lost 6 bases to trimming and J lost 0 bases; unmatched junction nucleotides: 19. The CDR3 is CATSSGQADEMDISYEQYV. Here the CDR3 DNA reads TGTGCCACCAGTTCCGGACAGGCGGATGAGATGGATATCTCCTACGAGCAGTACGTC.

This clonotype has a count of ten or more. The rearrangement uses TRBV3-1 and TRBJ2-3; D unclear. The germline V and J ends were trimmed by 2 bases and 8 bases, with 11 bases remaining between them. The CDR3 has 13 residues. CDR1 LGHDT and CDR2 YNNKEL come from the germline V gene (reference sequence). Written as DNA, the CDR3 is TGTGCCAGCAGCCAACTAGGTGAATCTACGCAGTATTTT. Amino acid sequence: CASSQLGESTQYF.

This clonotype was seen repeatedly, ten times or more. The chain employs TRBV20-1 and TRBJ2-1, with 7 bases aligning to TRBD1. The CDR3 runs 13 residues. Germline V lookup: CDR1 DFQATT, CDR2 SNEGSKA (reference sequence). V gave up 2 bases and J gave up 6 bases; unmatched junction bases: 4. The CDR3 nucleotides are TGCAGTGCTAGACATGGGGACAGCAATGAGCAGTTCTTC. It yields the protein CSARHGDSNEQFF.

This clonotype came up many times. For the CDR3, the DNA is TGTGCCAGCAGCTTAGGAGGCAGACTGTCTGGAAACACCATATATTTT. As protein: CASSLGGRLSGNTIYF. The rearrangement uses TRBV11-2 and TRBJ1-3; unclear D gene. This CDR3 region has 16 residues. Germline CDR1 and CDR2: SGHAT and FQNNGV. The germline V and J ends were trimmed by 1 base and 1 base, with 11 bases remaining between them.

This clonotype was seen ten or more times. The chain combines TRBV12-3 or TRBV12-4 with TRBJ1-5; tentatively, D is TRBD1 (6 bases). V dropped 3 bases and J dropped 3 bases, with 9 bases sitting between them. This CDR3 is built from 14 residues. The CDR3 DNA reads TGTGCCAGCAGTTTTGGACAGTCCAATCAGCCCCAGCATTTT. Protein sequence: CASSFGQSNQPQHF.

The chain is built from TRBV5-1 and TRBJ2-3, with D tentatively TRBD1 or TRBD2 (5 bases each). Per the germline V gene, CDR1 is SGHRS and CDR2 is YFSETQ. This CDR3 spans 15 amino acids. V lost 5 bases, J lost 2 bases, and 15 bases lay in between. Written as DNA, the CDR3 is TGCGCCAGCAGTCCGGGGCGGATGCCCACAGATACGCAGTATTTT. Residues: CASSPGRMPTDTQYF. Full variable domain (remainder filled in from reference TRBV5-1 and TRBJ2-3): KAGVTQTPRYLIKTRGQQVTLSCSPISGHRSVSWYQQTPGQGLQFLFEYFSETQRNKGNFPGRFSGRQFSNSRSEMNVSTLELGDSALYLCASSPGRMPTDTQYFGPGTRLTVL.

This clonotype appeared many times. V usage is TRBV2 and J usage is TRBJ2-3; 10 bases fit TRBD1. V trimming: 6 bases; J trimming: 8 bases; junction bases outside the gene matches: 5. CDR1 is SNHLY, CDR2 FYNNEI, per germline. CDR3 size: 13 residues. CDR3: CASRGTGALTQYF. CDR3 DNA: TGTGCCAGCAGGGGGACAGGGGCTCTTACGCAGTATTTT.

About this clonotype itself: A much larger clone differs from this one at a single base, so this may be a read error. The chain combines TRBV4-1 with TRBJ2-1, with D possibly matching TRBD2 (6 bases). Germline loops: CDR1 MGHRA, CDR2 YSYEKL. This CDR3 spans 16 amino acids. The CDR3: CASSQVRGSAYNEPFF. CDR3 in DNA: TGCGCCAGCAGCCAAGTTCGGGGGTCGGCCTACAATGAGCCGTTCTTC.

This clonotype was observed at least ten times. V is TRBV28 and J is TRBJ2-7, with a tentative D call TRBD2 (5 bases). With 4 bases removed from V and 3 bases from J, the gap between germline ends came to 13 bases. CDR1 and CDR2 from the germline V gene are MDHEN and SYDVKM. This CDR3 spans 14 amino acids. CDR3 sequence (DNA): TGTGCCAGCAGTTCTACGGCGGGCTACTACGAGCAGTACTTC. This encodes CASSSTAGYYEQYF.

This clonotype was counted many times. The chain is built from TRBV21-1 and TRBJ2-2; TRBD1, as called in the table, went unchecked against the DNA. TRBV21-1 is shown as a pseudogene. The CDR3 consists of 15 residues. CDR3 coding DNA: TGTGCCAGCAGCAAACTGGGGCCGGTCACCGGGGAGCTGTTTTTT. Residues: CASSKLGPVTGELFF.

This clonotype was counted many times. The genes are TRBV14 and TRBJ2-3, with D possibly TRBD1 on 5 matching bases. Germline V gives CDR1 SGHDN, CDR2 FVKESK. The CDR3 spans 14 residues. V lost 6 bases and J 4 bases, leaving 14 bases between the germline ends. CDR3 nucleotide sequence: TGTGCCAGCAGTACCCATATGGGGCCAGATACGCAGTATTTT. This gives the protein CASSTHMGPDTQYF.

This clonotype was counted at least ten times. The genes are TRBV5-1 and TRBJ1-1, with D unresolved. CDR1 SGHRS and CDR2 YFSETQ come from the germline V gene. V lost 5 bases to trimming and J lost 1 base, with 9 bases between them. The CDR3 consists of 13 residues. CDR3 residues: CASREGPNTEAFF. As DNA, the CDR3 is TGCGCCAGCAGGGAAGGACCGAACACTGAAGCTTTCTTT.

This clonotype was counted a few times. V gene TRBV12-3 or TRBV12-4 combines with J gene TRBJ2-1; D possibly matches TRBD1 or TRBD2 (6 bases each). V was cut by 6 bases and J by 4 bases, with 16 bases left in between. The CDR3 runs to 15 residues. The CDR3 DNA is TGTGCCAGCAGGGGCACGGGGGCCGGGTACAATGAGCAGTTCTTC. This gives the protein CASRGTGAGYNEQFF.

This clonotype has ten or more counts. The V gene is TRBV5-1, the J gene TRBJ2-3, with D uncertain. CDR1 is SGHRS and CDR2 is YFSETQ in the germline V gene. There are 16 residues in the CDR3. V lost 3 bases, J lost 6 bases, and 20 bases lay in between. The chain's CDR3 is CASSSAIHNMADTQYF. DNA of the CDR3: TGCGCCAGCAGCTCCGCGATACATAATATGGCCGATACGCAGTATTTT.